This TCR beta chain was observed in a study of control samples from healthy donors and cancer patients. The assay was immunoSEQ multiplex PCR, and TCRdb's table has in-frame clones only and misses some. The sample has about 170,000 clones, roughly 88% seen once. This clone has just one count. Looked up from germline, CDR1 is KGHSH and CDR2 is LQKENI. There are 13 residues in the CDR3. The V end was cut by 4 bases, the J end by 1 base, with 8 bases between. This sequence was found in a woman in her twenties or thirties in good health. Sequenced material: blood. This chain joins TRBV18 and TRBJ2-7; D gene unclear. CDR3: CASSLGTSYEQYF. CDR3 nucleotides: TGTGCCAGCTCACTAGGCACGTCCTACGAGCAGTACTTC.